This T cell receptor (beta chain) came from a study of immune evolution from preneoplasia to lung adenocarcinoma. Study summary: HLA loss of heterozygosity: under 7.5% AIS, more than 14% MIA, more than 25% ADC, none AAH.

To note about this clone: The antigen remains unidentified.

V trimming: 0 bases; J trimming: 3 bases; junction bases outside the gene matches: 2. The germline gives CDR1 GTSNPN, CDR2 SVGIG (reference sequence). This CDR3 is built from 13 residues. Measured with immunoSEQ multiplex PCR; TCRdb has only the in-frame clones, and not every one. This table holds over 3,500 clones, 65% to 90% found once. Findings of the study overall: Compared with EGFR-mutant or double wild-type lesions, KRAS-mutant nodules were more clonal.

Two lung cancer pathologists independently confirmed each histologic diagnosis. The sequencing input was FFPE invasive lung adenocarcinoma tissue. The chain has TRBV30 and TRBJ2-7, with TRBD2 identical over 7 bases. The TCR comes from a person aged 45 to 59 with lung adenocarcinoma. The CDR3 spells CAWSVAGNYEQYF. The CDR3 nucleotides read TGTGCCTGGAGTGTAGCGGGGAACTACGAGCAGTACTTC.